Listed below are T cell receptor beta chains from one sample, sequenced in a study of T cells in Graves' hyperthyroidism and ophthalmopathy. Each CDR3 protein is one row after TCRdb ran MiXCR on the multiplex PCR reads. The table has fewer than 500,000 distinct CDR3 sequences, about 15% seen once. Source material: blood. The receptors originated from a man aged 18 to 29 with Graves' ophthalmopathy. The conserved cysteine and the conserved F or W are not part of the CDR3 here. A clone size is listed for some rows: how often the clone was seen (once, few, many), or a class if it is expanded.

TRBV3-1	many	TRBJ2-1	14	ASSLTGLAGYNEQF
TRBV6-4	.	TRBJ2-3	13	ASSVLAGATDTQY
TRBV30	many	TRBJ1-2	8	AWRGGGYT
TRBV11-2	.	TRBJ2-1	13	ASSTSGGSYNEQF
TRBV4-1	few	TRBJ2-7	14	ASSQEGPARPYEQY
TRBV2	many	TRBJ2-3	13	ASSESYGSTDTQY
TRBV6-2/TRBV6-3	many	TRBJ2-1	14	VSSPRAGGPYNEQF
TRBV2	.	TRBJ2-2	13	ASSEFYTTAGELF
TRBV19	.	TRBJ1-2	13	ASSMGTGLNYGYT
TRBV28	many	TRBJ2-7	13	ASSPGQGAAYEQY
TRBV11-2	many	TRBJ2-7	12	ASSFSSNDNEQY
TRBV5-1	many	TRBJ1-2	13	ASSEGTGMAYGYT
TRBV12-3/TRBV12-4	many	TRBJ2-7	10	ATRQGNYEQY
TRBV28	many	TRBJ2-5	12	ASSSLLVGETQY
TRBV12-3/TRBV12-4	many	TRBJ2-3	13	ASTLGTGRPDTQY
TRBV19	few	TRBJ2-2	14	ASSIDGTWNTGELF
TRBV6-5	.	TRBJ1-4	13	ASSYSVQTNEKLF
TRBV4-2	many	TRBJ2-7	13	ASSQDSTAPHEQY
TRBV6-1	many	TRBJ2-7	10	ASSRSLDEQY
TRBV2	many	TRBJ2-7	13	ASSEALPGNYEQY
TRBV19	.	TRBJ2-5	13	ASMELGGGLETQY
TRBV6-2/TRBV6-3	few	TRBJ2-7	12	ASSYSMGFKEQY
TRBV24-1	.	TRBJ2-3	14	ATSVRVHLNGDTQY
TRBV11-2	many	TRBJ2-1	14	ASSLSGWGAGNEQF
TRBV11-1	many	TRBJ1-5	15	ASSLPGRGKDNQPQH
TRBV13	.	TRBJ2-3	15	ASSPPGLAGGRDTQY
TRBV30	.	TRBJ2-5	11	AWSVGGQETQY
TRBV4-1	many	TRBJ2-7	11	ASSQESVYEQY
TRBV12-3/TRBV12-4	.	TRBJ2-7	15	ASSSPGLAGPLYEQY
TRBV18	many	TRBJ1-4	12	ASSHSATNEKLF
TRBV18	.	TRBJ2-7	11	ASSPLVADEQY
TRBV13	many	TRBJ2-3	13	ASRQEGESTDTQY
TRBV7-8	many	TRBJ1-2	13	ASSLGLGLEGGYT
TRBV2	many	TRBJ1-2	9	ASRQSYGYT
TRBV20-1	many	TRBJ2-1	13	SAWGSGSSYNEQF
TRBV5-6	many	TRBJ2-7	11	ASSHRASYEQY
TRBV18	.	TRBJ2-7	11	ASSPVQDYEQY
TRBV6-1	many	TRBJ1-1	13	ASSFSGIRWTEAF
TRBV7-9	few	TRBJ2-2	12	ASSPAMNPGELF
TRBV11-3	.	TRBJ2-3	13	ASSLSNGPGDTQY
TRBV18	many	TRBJ2-7	11	ASSPSGGYEQY
TRBV30	.	TRBJ2-5	10	AWTGGGETQY
TRBV7-8	many	TRBJ2-1	13	ASSTTGLGAPQQF
TRBV20-1	many	TRBJ2-7	11	SAVPGAVYEQY
TRBV7-2	many	TRBJ2-7	13	ASSKLAGATYEQY
TRBV2	many	TRBJ2-7	11	ASSGTASYEQY
TRBV12-3/TRBV12-4	.	TRBJ2-1	13	ASSHGGGSYNEQF
TRBV15	few	TRBJ1-4	13	ATSTSDSPHEKLF
TRBV10-1	few	TRBJ1-5	10	ASSEGYQPQH
TRBV7-3	many	TRBJ1-4	13	ASSPTGALHEKLF